These 8 T cell receptor beta chains originate from one sample sequenced in a study of T cell responses to AZD1222 COVID-19 vaccine. TCRdb's copy holds only in-frame clones and misses some; the assay was immunoSEQ multiplex PCR. This table has approximately 270,000 clones, around 93% appearing once. The sequenced sample was peripheral blood, obtained 28 days after the second AZD1222 dose. All receptors derive from an adult who received the AZD1222 COVID-19 vaccine.

The V call is TRBV11-2, the J call TRBJ1-5; unclear D gene. Germline CDR1 and CDR2: SGHAT and FQNNGV. There are 15 residues in the CDR3. The ends were cut back, 0 bases at V and 6 bases at J, with 12 bases in the middle. The CDR3 nucleotides read TGTGCCAGCAGCTTAGATCTGGGGTACTTTCAGCCCCAGCATTTT. Protein: CASSLDLGYFQPQHF.

The chain combines TRBV25-1 with TRBJ2-1; D possibly matches TRBD1 or TRBD2 (5 bases each). Germline V gene data show CDR1 as MGHDK and CDR2 as SYGVNS. Trimming pared 7 bases from V and 0 bases from J, leaving 16 bases between. This CDR3 is built from 16 residues. CDR3 in amino acids: CASTRGAGISYNEQFF. The DNA of the CDR3 is TGTGCCAGCACGCGAGGGGCAGGGATCTCCTACAATGAGCAGTTCTTC.

The chain joins TRBV20-1 to TRBJ2-1; TRBD1 agrees at 7 bases. CDR1 DFQATT and CDR2 SNEGSKA come from the germline V gene (reference sequence). Trimming cost V 8 bases and J 4 bases; bases outside gene matches: 2. The CDR3 totals 11 residues. The CDR3: CSRTGYNEQFF. DNA for the CDR3: TGCAGTCGGACAGGATACAATGAGCAGTTCTTC.

V and J are TRBV2 and TRBJ2-2, with a tentative D call TRBD2 (5 bases). CDR3 length: 15 amino acids. V was shortened by 5 bases and J by 7 bases, with 17 bases between the two germline ends. Germline V CDR1 and CDR2: SNHLY, FYNNEI. CDR3 sequence (DNA): TGTGCCAGCAGTTTTGGACTGGTCGGAAGCGGGGAGCTGTTTTTT. This codes for CASSFGLVGSGELFF.

CDR3 amino acids: CASSPITGGRETQYF. CDR3 coding DNA: TGTGCCAGCAGCCCCATCACCGGGGGCCGGGAGACCCAGTACTTC. The chain links TRBV3-1 (or the pseudogene TRBV3-2) to TRBJ2-5, with D perhaps assigned TRBD1 or TRBD2 (6 bases each). This CDR3 spans 15 amino acids. With 4 bases removed from V and 5 bases from J, the gap between germline ends came to 17 bases. Germline V gives CDR1 LGHDT, CDR2 YNNKEL (reference sequence).

V and J are TRBV12-3 or TRBV12-4 and TRBJ1-2; a weak D match, TRBD1 (5 bases). There are 13 residues in the CDR3. The V and J ends lost 5 bases and 2 bases respectively, with 9 bases between them. CDR3 bases: TGTGCCAGCAGTAATCAGGGAAACTATGGCTACACCTTC. It encodes CASSNQGNYGYTF.

The chain couples TRBV9 to TRBJ1-3, with D maybe TRBD1 (5 bases). Per the germline V gene, CDR1 is SGDLS and CDR2 is YYNGEE. The CDR3 is 17 amino acids. Trimming removed 2 bases at V and 4 bases at J, with 19 bases between. The CDR3 DNA reads TGTGCCAGCAGCGTGGGGGACGGCGCCGCGCACGGAAACACCATATATTTT. This sequence encodes CASSVGDGAAHGNTIYF.

The chain couples TRBV6-6 to TRBJ1-3; D perhaps matches TRBD1 (5 bases). The germline V gene encodes CDR1 MNHNY and CDR2 SVGAGI (reference sequence). Trimming left V 2 bases short and J 6 bases short, with 8 bases between. The CDR3 runs 13 residues. For the CDR3, the DNA is TGTGCCAGCAGTTACGACAGCCTAAACACCATATATTTT. As protein: CASSYDSLNTIYF.